This TCR beta chain was sequenced in a study of OX40 agonist ivuxolimab in advanced cancers. On the study more broadly: Ivuxolimab, which patients received intravenously every 2 weeks, was dosed at 0.01 to 10 mg/kg. Prior anti-PD-1, anti-PD-L1 or anti-CTLA-4 therapy was allowed; 40% to 50% had some.

The CDR3 contains 15 residues. V lost 10 bases and J 3 bases, leaving 21 bases between the germline ends. Germline V gives CDR1 ENHRY, CDR2 SYGVKD. Assay used: immunoSEQ multiplex PCR; TCRdb lists only in-frame clones, some missing. The table has around 150,000 clones, 90% to 95% seen once. A remark on this clone: Its antigen remains unknown.

Study results and caveats: Averaging showed that CD8+ T cells had more expanded clones than CD4+ did.

The source is an adult with an advanced solid tumor such as melanoma, head and neck, liver or kidney cancer. The chain carries TRBV10-3 and TRBJ1-2; D is possibly TRBD1 (5 bases). The sequencing here drew on CD4+ or CD8+ T cells sorted from blood, taken in a trial of the OX40 agonist ivuxolimab. The CDR3 is CATGTPGRWDYGYTF. As DNA, the CDR3 is TGTGCCACAGGGACCCCCGGGCGATGGGACTATGGCTACACCTTC.